This T cell receptor (beta chain) is from a study of type 1 and type 2 diabetes patients. For the study at large: CD4+ or CD8+ T cells were positively selected from PBMCs with microbeads.

For this clonotype: Its specificity is unknown.

The PCR template was genomic DNA. Multiplex PCR with 30 forward and 13 reverse primers amplified the TCR beta CDR3. In TCRdb, the multiplex PCR reads were re-called with MiXCR into one record per CDR3 protein. This sample has approximately 260,000 distinct CDR3 sequences; 45% to 60% occur once, and the top ten carry approximately 15%. No donor had another autoimmune disease or recent infection within four weeks. Whole-study results and caveats: Age and gender were not matched between study groups, possibly biasing interpretation. Type 1 diabetes repertoires were significantly less diverse than type 2 diabetes ones.

The CDR3 totals 15 residues. Trimming removed 4 bases from V and 2 bases from J, with 15 bases in between. Germline V gene data show CDR1 as SEHNR and CDR2 as FQNEAQ (reference sequence). Sequencing was done on a sample of peripheral blood mononuclear cells (PBMCs). The chain links TRBV7-9 to TRBJ2-7, with D possibly TRBD1 on 7 matching bases. The TCR sequence derives from a man younger than 30 with type 2 diabetes. CDR3 residues: CASSSVGGGTYEQYF. The CDR3 DNA sequence: TGTGCCAGCAGCTCCGTTGGAGGGGGCACCTACGAGCAGTACTTC. Looking up the rest from reference TRBV7-9 and TRBJ2-7 gives the full variable domain: DTGVSQNPRHKITKRGQNVTFRCDPISEHNRLYWYRQTLGQGPEFLTYFQNEAQLEKSRLLSDRFSAERPKGSFSTLEIQRTEQGDSAMYLCASSSVGGGTYEQYFGPGTRLTVT.